The 14 T cell receptor beta chains listed next were all sequenced from one sample in a study of vaccination and CD4 T cells after COVID-19. The Oncomine TCR Beta short-read assay sequenced DNA from cultured CD4+ T cells. TCRdb reanalysed the PCR reads using MiXCR and keeps one entry per CDR3 protein. The sample records some 8,600 distinct CDR3 sequences, about three quarters being singletons. The antigens for these receptors are not known. The treatment is: approximately 9-day PBMC culture with coronavirus spike peptide pools or control peptides (ViraFEST assay). Material for sequencing was CD4+ T cells from blood, cultured in vitro. The receptors derive from a human donor who had recovered from COVID-19.

V gene TRBV4-1 combines with J gene TRBJ2-1; 15 bases line up with TRBD2. The CDR3 consists of 16 residues. Per the germline V gene, CDR1 is MGHRA and CDR2 is YSYEKL. J was trimmed by 7 bases and V by 4 bases; bases with no gene match: 5. The CDR3 here is CASSLFGTSGRNEQFF. CDR3 DNA sequence: TGCGCCAGCAGCCTATTCGGGACTAGCGGGAGGAATGAGCAGTTCTTC.

V is TRBV6-5 and J is TRBJ1-2; a weak D match, TRBD1 (6 bases). Germline CDR1 is MNHEY and CDR2 is SVGAGI. The CDR3 totals 13 residues. The germline V and J ends were trimmed by 4 bases and 7 bases, with 13 bases remaining between them. CDR3 DNA sequence: TGTGCCAGCAGTTCAGGGGATAGGGGTGGCTACACCTTC. This encodes CASSSGDRGGYTF.

By sample share, this clonotype is medium-sized. This chain uses TRBV5-4 with TRBJ1-3, with 9 bases identical to TRBD1. Germline-derived CDR1 and CDR2 are SGHNT and YYREEE (reference sequence). The CDR3 covers 16 residues. V lost 5 bases, J lost 4 bases, and 10 bases stayed unmatched. The CDR3 reads CASSSGGQGTGNTIYF. CDR3 in DNA: TGTGCCAGCAGTAGCGGGGGACAGGGAACCGGAAACACCATATATTTT.

This chain links TRBV6-4 with TRBJ2-3; D not certain. V lost 4 bases and J 2 bases, leaving 7 bases between the germline ends. Looked up from germline, CDR1 is MRHNA and CDR2 is SNTAGT. The CDR3 sequence is 13 residues long. The CDR3 region is CASSAEITDTQYF. The CDR3 nucleotides read TGTGCCAGCAGTGCGGAAATCACAGATACGCAGTATTTT.

CDR3: CATQTVTNTGELFF. The CDR3 DNA follows: TGTGCCACCCAGACAGTGACAAACACCGGGGAGCTGTTTTTT. This rearrangement joins TRBV6-1 to TRBJ2-2; perhaps TRBD1 as D (5 bases). With 10 bases removed from V and 2 bases from J, the gap between germline ends came to 14 bases. Germline V gene sequence: CDR1 MNHNS, CDR2 SASEGT. The CDR3 is made up of 14 amino acids.

V is TRBV30 and J is TRBJ1-1, with a weak D call TRBD1 (6 bases). CDR3 size: 12 residues. Germline V gene sequence: CDR1 GTSNPN, CDR2 SVGIG (reference sequence). Between the trimmed V and J ends, which lost 8 bases and 1 base, there was a span of 11 bases. DNA of the CDR3: TGTGCCGGTACCAGGGGGAACACTGAAGCTTTCTTT. It yields the protein CAGTRGNTEAFF.

V gene TRBV27 combines with J gene TRBJ1-6; D might be TRBD1 (5 bases). The CDR3 loop spans 15 amino acids. Trimming cost V 5 bases and J 5 bases, with 13 bases left between them. CDR1 is MNHEY, CDR2 SMNVEV, per germline (reference sequence). The CDR3 sequence is CASSDRGAHNSPLHF. The CDR3 region has the DNA TGTGCCAGCAGTGATAGGGGTGCCCATAATTCACCCCTCCACTTT.

This clonotype was detected only a few times. The genes are TRBV6-1 and TRBJ1-2, with TRBD1 as a possible D gene (5 bases). V gave up 1 base and J gave up 5 bases, with 5 bases separating them. CDR1 MNHNS and CDR2 SASEGT come from the germline V gene. The CDR3 runs 12 residues. In DNA, the CDR3 is TGTGCCAGCAGTGAAGGGACATATGGCTACACCTTC. Translated: CASSEGTYGYTF.

The V gene is TRBV6-5, the J gene TRBJ2-7; the match to TRBD1 covers 8 bases. After removal of 0 bases from V and 3 bases from J, the junction contained 4 bases not matched to a gene. This CDR3 is built from 15 residues. Germline CDR1 reads MNHEY; CDR2 reads SVGAGI. The CDR3 bases are TGTGCCAGCAGTTACTCGATGGACAGGGACTACGAGCAGTACTTC. It specifies CASSYSMDRDYEQYF.

The chain employs TRBV27 and TRBJ2-6; D call uncertain. The CDR3 extends over 14 amino acids. Trimming took off 5 bases at V and 0 bases at J, with 5 bases between the two ends. Germline assignment: CDR1 MNHEY and CDR2 SMNVEV (reference sequence). The CDR3 nucleotides are TGTGCCAGCAGTCTGAGCTCTGGGGCCAACGTCCTGACTTTC. It translates to CASSLSSGANVLTF.

The chain links TRBV7-9 to TRBJ1-6; 7 bases fit TRBD1. J gave up 9 bases and V 4 bases, and 9 bases lay outside the gene matches. The CDR3 is 15 residues long. The V gene's germline CDR1 is SEHNR and CDR2 FQNEAQ (reference sequence). CDR3 amino acids: CASSSQQGRVSPLHF. CDR3 coding DNA: TGTGCCAGCAGCTCCCAACAGGGGAGGGTTTCACCCCTCCACTTT.

The chain uses TRBV20-1 and TRBJ1-2; possible D gene TRBD1, 6 bases. Deletions cut 1 base from V and 4 bases from J, with 13 bases between. This CDR3 spans 14 amino acids. The germline V gene encodes CDR1 DFQATT and CDR2 SNEGSKA (reference sequence). CDR3: CSARAGDQAYGYTF. The CDR3 nucleotides read TGCAGTGCTAGAGCAGGGGATCAGGCCTATGGCTACACCTTC.

The rearrangement links TRBV18 to TRBJ2-1, with 8 nucleotides matching TRBD2. In germline, CDR1 is KGHSH, CDR2 LQKENI. The V gene end was trimmed by 1 base and the J gene end by 7 bases; junction bases not matched to a gene: 6. The CDR3 spans 15 residues. CDR3 nucleotide sequence: TGTGCCAGCTCACCACAGCGGGGGCCGGGGAATGAGCAGTTCTTC. Translation: CASSPQRGPGNEQFF.

This rearrangement joins TRBV2 to TRBJ2-7; a weak D match, TRBD2 (5 bases). The CDR3 loop spans 15 amino acids. Germline assignment: CDR1 SNHLY and CDR2 FYNNEI. V dropped 1 base and J dropped 2 bases, with 12 bases sitting between them. The CDR3: CASSEGPTGTYEQYF. CDR3 bases: TGTGCCAGCAGTGAAGGACCGACCGGGACCTACGAGCAGTACTTC.